A selection of T cell receptor beta chains follows, all from one sample in a study of cytomegalovirus exposure and HLA in healthy donors. Sequencing was performed with immunoSEQ multiplex PCR; in TCRdb, only in-frame clones are kept and a portion is missing. The sample has about 110,000 clones; approximately 82% are singletons. Sequencing was carried out using PBMCs. The receptors here all came from a young man in good health and CMV-seropositive. The CDR3 runs from the conserved cysteine through the conserved F or W.

V,J,CDR3
TRBV9,TRBJ1-2,CASSVIGGYGYTF
TRBV18,TRBJ2-2,CASSPGRDTGELFF
TRBV5-1,TRBJ2-1,CASRGTSSYNEQFF
TRBV6-6,TRBJ2-5,CASKIQGQETQYF
TRBV7-2,TRBJ1-1,CASSPYQGGWTEAFF
TRBV18,TRBJ2-7,CASSPTGGGYEQYF
TRBV13,TRBJ1-1,CASSLKLREAFF
TRBV10-3,TRBJ2-1,CAIRDSSNEQFF
TRBV7-8,TRBJ1-5,CASSSRGGRGNQPQHF
TRBV7-9,TRBJ2-1,CASSWTAGTLNEQFF
TRBV13,TRBJ1-6,CANSLEGVSSYNSPLHF
TRBV5-1,TRBJ1-6,CASSLYGSNSPLHF
TRBV5-1,TRBJ2-1,CASSLLSPPQDEQFF
TRBV5-1,TRBJ1-1,CASSLGRRSNTEAFF
TRBV5-6,TRBJ1-4,CASSLGPGTGEKLFF
TRBV19,TRBJ1-2,CASSARDRTYGYTF
TRBV27,TRBJ2-1,CASSLRAGGLYNEQFF
TRBV15,TRBJ2-1,CATSKEGLWDNEQFF
TRBV19,TRBJ1-5,CASSMKGGLSNQPQHF
TRBV6-4,TRBJ2-7,CASKLLGLAGLSSYEQYF
TRBV6-4,TRBJ2-2,CASSEAGGTGELFF
TRBV5-1,TRBJ1-1,CASSFIAEVEAFF
TRBV5-4,TRBJ2-5,CASSWDSLETQYF
TRBV28,TRBJ2-5,CASSPLGAGKETQYF
TRBV5-1,TRBJ1-2,CASSSYGTGSGYTF
TRBV5-1,TRBJ2-6,CASKTKSSGANVLTF
TRBV27,TRBJ1-5,CASSFGRGQPQHF
TRBV7-2,TRBJ2-7,CASSLMGSSYEQYF
TRBV5-1,TRBJ1-4,CASSLDTDNEKLFF
TRBV5-1,TRBJ1-5,CASSLDATEYQPQHF
TRBV5-1,TRBJ1-2,CASSFGDRFEYGYTF